Below, one T cell receptor (beta chain) is given with its context. Its antigen is undetermined. This record comes from a study of T-cell memory formation after mild COVID-19. Study-level information: Largely, the TCR clusters proved donor specific.

The V and J ends lost 6 bases and 2 bases respectively, with 11 bases between them. There are 13 residues in the CDR3. The germline gives CDR1 DFQATT, CDR2 SNEGSKA (reference sequence). Regarding the study as a whole: Some clones that responded were present in memory (sampled pre-infection), which suggests cross-reactive memory joined.

In TCRdb, the 5' RACE reads were re-called with MiXCR into one record per CDR3 protein. There are about 5,000 distinct CDR3 sequences in the sample; roughly 44% occur only once, and about 2.4% lies in the top ten. Sequencing used PBMCs or a T cell subset sorted from them (not recorded which). This chain uses TRBV20-1 with TRBJ2-1; D remains ambiguous. The receptor was isolated from an adult who had mild COVID-19 (a few samples of this study predate the infection). Cell type and time point are not known. This CDR3 is CSATASAYNEQFF. The CDR3 bases are TGCAGTGCAACAGCGTCGGCCTACAATGAGCAGTTCTTC.